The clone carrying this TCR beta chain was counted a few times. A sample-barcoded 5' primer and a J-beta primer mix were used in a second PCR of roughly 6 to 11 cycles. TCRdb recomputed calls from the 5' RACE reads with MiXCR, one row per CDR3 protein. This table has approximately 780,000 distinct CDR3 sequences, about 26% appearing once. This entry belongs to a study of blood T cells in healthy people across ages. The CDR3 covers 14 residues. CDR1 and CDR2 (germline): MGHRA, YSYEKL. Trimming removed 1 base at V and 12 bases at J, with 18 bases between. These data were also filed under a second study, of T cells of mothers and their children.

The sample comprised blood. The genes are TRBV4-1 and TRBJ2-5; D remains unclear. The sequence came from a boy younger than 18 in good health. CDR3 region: CASSQGLNRQVEYF. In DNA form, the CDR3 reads TGCGCCAGCAGCCAAGGCCTAAACAGACAAGTCGAGTACTTC.